The 9 T cell receptor beta chains reported below all come from one sample, sequenced in a study of CD8 T cells in Susac syndrome. With random hexamers, reverse transcription was performed on about 0.5 to 1 ug of RNA. A single record per CDR3 protein comes from TCRdb applying MiXCR to the immunoSEQ multiplex PCR reads. The sample records approximately 180,000 distinct CDR3 sequences, about 94% being singletons. What was sequenced was CD4+ T cells from PBMCs. These receptors originate from a human donor with multiple sclerosis.

The chain is built from TRBV20-1 and TRBJ2-3; TRBD2 agrees at 8 bases. V shed 0 bases, J shed 5 bases, and the junction held 10 bases outside the gene matches. CDR3 length: 16 residues. The germline V gene has CDR1 DFQATT and CDR2 SNEGSKA (reference sequence). The CDR3 is CSARDVGLAGVDTQYF. As DNA, the CDR3 is TGCAGTGCTAGAGATGTCGGGCTAGCGGGCGTAGATACGCAGTATTTT.

The chain carries TRBV6-1 and TRBJ2-7, with 8 nucleotides matching TRBD1. The CDR3 spans 17 residues. Germline CDR1 and CDR2: MNHNS and SASEGT. Trimming took 5 bases from V and 0 from J; bases not matched to a gene: 12. The CDR3 is CASSTYPGQESSYEQYF. In DNA form, the CDR3 reads TGTGCCAGCAGTACATACCCGGGACAGGAAAGCTCCTACGAGCAGTACTTC.

In nucleotides, the CDR3 is TGTGCCAGCAGCTTACCACCCCGACTAGCGGGGGTCCGCGGGGAGCTGTTTTTT. Translated, it gives CASSLPPRLAGVRGELFF. This sequence joins TRBV7-9 and TRBJ2-2; 12 bases map to TRBD2. With V trimmed by 2 bases and J by 7 bases, 11 bases remained unmatched. Germline V gives CDR1 SEHNR, CDR2 FQNEAQ (reference sequence). CDR3 length equals 18 residues.

The chain carries TRBV20-1 and TRBJ2-7; the D call may be TRBD1 or TRBD2 (6 bases each). Germline CDR1 and CDR2: DFQATT and SNEGSKA (reference sequence). Trimming took 3 bases from V and 1 from J, leaving 16 bases between them. The CDR3 has 15 amino acids. CDR3: CSASQVGGVSYEQYF. CDR3 nucleotides: TGCAGTGCTAGTCAGGTGGGGGGCGTTTCCTACGAGCAGTACTTC.

The rearrangement joins TRBV12-3 or TRBV12-4 to TRBJ2-3; D is possibly TRBD2 (5 bases). The CDR3 extends over 14 amino acids. V lost 5 bases, J lost 4 bases, and 13 bases lay in between. This CDR3 is CASSQLAGPDTQYF. The CDR3 DNA is TGTGCCAGCAGTCAGCTAGCAGGCCCAGATACGCAGTATTTT.

The CDR3 DNA reads as TGTGCCAGCAGCCAAGTGTACGGGCCTGAAGCTTTCTTT. It translates to CASSQVYGPEAFF. The chain is built from TRBV14 and TRBJ1-1; D is undetermined. There are 13 residues in the CDR3. V dropped 1 base and J dropped 6 bases, with 9 bases sitting between them. CDR1 SGHDN and CDR2 FVKESK come from the germline V gene.

The V call is TRBV3-1, the J call TRBJ2-3, with TRBD2 matching over 9 bases. CDR1 is LGHDT, CDR2 YNNKEL, per germline (reference sequence). The length of the CDR3 is 14 residues. V was clipped by 4 bases and J by 4 bases; unmatched bases: 3. Here the CDR3 DNA reads TGTGCCAGCAGCCGGAGCGGGGGGCCAGATACGCAGTATTTT. It encodes CASSRSGGPDTQYF.

V and J are TRBV15 and TRBJ2-2, with 10 bases fitting TRBD1. The CDR3 consists of 15 residues. The ends lost 6 bases at V and 3 bases at J; junction bases unmatched: 4. CDR1 and CDR2 from the germline V gene are LNHNV and YYDKDF (reference sequence). CDR3 sequence: CATSRGTGDTGELFF. The DNA of the CDR3 is TGTGCCACCAGTCGCGGGACAGGGGACACCGGGGAGCTGTTTTTT.

V is TRBV5-1 and J is TRBJ2-5, with TRBD1 matching over 8 bases. The CDR3 is 13 residues long. With 6 bases clipped from V and 5 bases from J, the junction kept 6 bases outside the gene matches. From germline, CDR1 is SGHRS and CDR2 YFSETQ. CDR3 in amino acids: CASNQGALETQYF. In DNA, the CDR3 is TGCGCCAGCAACCAGGGGGCGTTGGAGACCCAGTACTTC. The full variable domain, completed using reference TRBV5-1 and TRBJ2-5, is KAGVTQTPRYLIKTRGQQVTLSCSPISGHRSVSWYQQTPGQGLQFLFEYFSETQRNKGNFPGRFSGRQFSNSRSEMNVSTLELGDSALYLCASNQGALETQYFGPGTRLLVL.